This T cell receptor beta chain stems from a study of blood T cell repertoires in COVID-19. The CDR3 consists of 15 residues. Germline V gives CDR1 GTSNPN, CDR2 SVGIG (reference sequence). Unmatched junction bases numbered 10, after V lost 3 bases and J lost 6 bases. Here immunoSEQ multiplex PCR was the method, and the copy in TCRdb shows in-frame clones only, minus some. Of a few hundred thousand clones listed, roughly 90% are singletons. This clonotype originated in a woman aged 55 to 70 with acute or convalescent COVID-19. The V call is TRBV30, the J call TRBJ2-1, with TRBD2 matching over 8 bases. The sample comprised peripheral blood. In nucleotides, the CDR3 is TGTGCCTGGAGCCAAGGGGGACTAGGAGGCAATGAGCAGTTCTTC. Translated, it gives CAWSQGGLGGNEQFF.